This T cell receptor (beta chain) originates from a study of shared clonotypes between healthy human individuals. Clones were read by immunoSEQ multiplex PCR, and TCRdb kept only the in-frame ones, dropping some. Of hundreds of thousands of clones listed, approximately 74% are singletons. The table lists this clone with a few counts. CDR3 length equals 14 residues. CDR1 is MNHEY and CDR2 is SMNVEV in the germline V gene (reference sequence). Trimming left V 3 bases short and J 7 bases short, with 13 bases between. The source material was memory CD4+ T cells sorted from blood. The subset here: CD45RA-negative fraction. The clonotype comes from a woman in her twenties or thirties in good health. The chain combines TRBV27 with TRBJ2-1; D is uncertain. Written as DNA, the CDR3 is TGTGCCAGCAGTTTGACCTGGTGGGCGAATGAGCAGTTCTTC. Amino acid sequence: CASSLTWWANEQFF.